The clone carrying this TCR beta chain occurred many times. The antigen is undetermined. Time point described: healthy volunteer bleed at 2 weeks. Whole blood, unfractionated, served as the material for total RNA extraction. The record originates from a study of human T cells and chemical hapten exposure. As for the study in general: There were per-sample TCR yield variations, arising mainly from small pooled library volume differences.

Study-level results: TCRs whose frequency exceeded 1 in 1000 remained the same following DPC sensitization.

This CDR3 is built from 13 residues. Germline loops: CDR1 LGHNA, CDR2 YNFKEQ. Trimming removed 2 bases at V and 8 bases at J, with 9 bases between. For the library, individual cDNA molecules each received unique molecular identifiers. In the original analysis: Samples contained a median of roughly 96,000 TCRs, with a range of about 20,000 to 750,000. TCRdb itself ran the RACE reads through MiXCR, one entry per CDR3 protein. For this entry, the V and J calls and clone size follow TCRdb and not the study's own pipeline. The sample shows roughly 100,000 distinct CDR3 sequences, 8.5% to 9% of them seen only once.

The sample taken for sequencing was whole blood. This receptor was obtained from a female donor in good health. Some clones in this sample may be carry-over from other donors' samples. This chain uses TRBV4-2 with TRBJ1-4, with D perhaps matching TRBD1 (6 bases). The CDR3 loop is CASSQLGQEKLFF. The CDR3 DNA is TGTGCCAGCAGCCAACTGGGACAAGAAAAACTGTTTTTT.